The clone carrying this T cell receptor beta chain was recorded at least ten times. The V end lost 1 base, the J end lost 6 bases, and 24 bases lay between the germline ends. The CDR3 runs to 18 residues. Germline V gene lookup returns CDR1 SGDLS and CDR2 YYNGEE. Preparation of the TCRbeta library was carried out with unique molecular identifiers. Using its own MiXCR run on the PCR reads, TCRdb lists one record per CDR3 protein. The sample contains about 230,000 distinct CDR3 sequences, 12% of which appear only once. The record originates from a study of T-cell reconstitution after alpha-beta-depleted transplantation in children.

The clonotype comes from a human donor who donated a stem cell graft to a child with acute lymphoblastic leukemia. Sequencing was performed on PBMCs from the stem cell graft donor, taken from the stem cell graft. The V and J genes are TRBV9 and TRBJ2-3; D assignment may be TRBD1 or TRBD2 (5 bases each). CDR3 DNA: TGTGCCAGCAGCGTAACACTCGGTGGGACGGCCCCAGGGGATACGCAGTATTTT. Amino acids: CASSVTLGGTAPGDTQYF.